Following are 14 T cell receptor beta chains from one sample sequenced in a study of human T cells and chemical hapten exposure. TCRdb ran MiXCR on the RACE reads and lists one entry per CDR3 protein. The sample has about 260,000 distinct CDR3 sequences, around 9.3% seen once. As to time point: pre-sensitization, week 0. The treatment is: therapeutic diphenylcyclopropenone sensitization with weekly scalp DPC. The material sequenced was whole blood, taken in connection with sensitization to the hapten diphenylcyclopropenone (DPC). The receptors here all came from a middle-aged woman with alopecia areata. Some clones in this sample may be carry-over from other donors' samples.

This clonotype occurred a few times. This sequence joins TRBV27 and TRBJ1-2; D remains ambiguous. CDR3 length equals 13 residues. Germline V lookup: CDR1 MNHEY, CDR2 SMNVEV (reference sequence). V gave up 6 bases and J gave up 5 bases, with 13 bases separating them. The CDR3 bases are TGTGCCAGCAGCCGGGCCCCAGATTATGGCTACACCTTC. It is translated as CASSRAPDYGYTF.

This clonotype was counted at least ten times. The chain couples TRBV20-1 to TRBJ2-5; 12 bases line up with TRBD2. Germline lookup yields CDR1 DFQATT and CDR2 SNEGSKA (reference sequence). V lost 6 bases to trimming and J lost 4 bases; unmatched junction nucleotides: 0. The CDR3 is 12 residues long. CDR3 sequence (DNA): TGCAGTGCGACTAGCGGGAGAGAGACCCAGTACTTC. Its translation: CSATSGRETQYF.

This clonotype was seen ten or more times. The rearrangement links TRBV6-4 to TRBJ2-1; D possibly matches TRBD1 or TRBD2 (5 bases each). Germline V CDR1 and CDR2: MRHNA, SNTAGT. The V gene lost 3 bases and the J gene lost 7 bases, with 13 bases spanning the gap. The CDR3 runs to 14 residues. DNA for the CDR3: TGTGCCAGCAGTGATGGGACCACGTCGAATGAGCAGTTCTTC. Amino acid sequence: CASSDGTTSNEQFF.

This clonotype was detected only a few times. This chain joins TRBV4-3 and TRBJ2-7; D unclear. The germline V gene has CDR1 LGHNA and CDR2 YSLEER. Trimming pared 0 bases from V and 4 bases from J, leaving 7 bases between. This CDR3 has 13 amino acids. The CDR3 DNA is TGCGCCAGCAGCCAAGATCACGGGTACGAGCAGTACTTC. The encoded protein is CASSQDHGYEQYF.

This clonotype was found many times. The chain recombines TRBV29-1 with TRBJ2-3; D perhaps matches TRBD2 (6 bases). This CDR3 has 12 residues. V was shortened by 7 bases and J by 4 bases, with 12 bases between the two germline ends. CDR1 is SQVTM, CDR2 ANQGSEA, per germline. The CDR3 DNA sequence: TGCAGCGGAGCGGGTGAAGCAGATACGCAGTATTTT. This codes for CSGAGEADTQYF.

This clonotype was seen a handful of times. The chain is built from TRBV6-2 or TRBV6-3 and TRBJ2-3, with 7 bases identical to TRBD2. Germline CDR1 reads MNHEY; CDR2 reads SVGEGT. The CDR3 runs 17 residues. V trimming: 5 bases; J trimming: 0 bases; junction bases outside the gene matches: 11. CDR3 bases: TGTGCCAGCAGTCGAGCGACTAGCCGAACTAGCACAGATACGCAGTATTTT. Its protein product is CASSRATSRTSTDTQYF.

This clonotype came up many times. The chain combines TRBV9 with TRBJ1-5, with TRBD1 identical over 7 bases. Germline values: CDR1 SGDLS, CDR2 YYNGEE. CDR3 length: 16 amino acids. The ends lost 0 bases at V and 0 bases at J; junction bases unmatched: 3. The CDR3 region is CASSVGDSYSNQPQHF. The CDR3 DNA sequence: TGTGCCAGCAGCGTAGGGGACAGCTATAGCAATCAGCCCCAGCATTTT.

This clonotype occurred a few times. V and J are TRBV4-2 and TRBJ1-6; unclear D gene. Germline V gives CDR1 LGHNA, CDR2 YNFKEQ. The CDR3 consists of 15 residues. Trimming shortened V by 0 bases and J by 7 bases, and 10 bases separated the two germline ends. The CDR3, as DNA: TGTGCCAGCAGCCAAGAACTCGTAGGGAATTCACCCCTCCACTTT. Its translation is CASSQELVGNSPLHF.

This clonotype was seen ten or more times. The rearrangement links TRBV10-3 to TRBJ1-2, with D perhaps matching TRBD1 (6 bases). V was pared by 6 bases and J by 3 bases, with 11 bases between. This CDR3 has 13 residues. Germline V CDR1 and CDR2: ENHRY, SYGVKD. CDR3 region: CAISSGTYYGYTF. In DNA form, the CDR3 reads TGTGCCATCAGCTCCGGGACATACTATGGCTACACCTTC.

At least ten counts were recorded for this clonotype. The gene calls are TRBV4-1 and TRBJ2-7; a weak D match, TRBD2 (6 bases). V gave up 0 bases and J gave up 3 bases, with 12 bases separating them. Germline V CDR1 and CDR2: MGHRA, YSYEKL. This CDR3 has 15 residues. The CDR3 DNA follows: TGCGCCAGCAGCCAAGAAGCACTAGCCATCTACGAGCAGTACTTC. Protein sequence: CASSQEALAIYEQYF.

The table lists this clonotype with a few counts. The chain has TRBV18 and TRBJ2-7; D ambiguous. Germline-derived CDR1 and CDR2 are KGHSH and LQKENI. This CDR3 is built from 14 residues. Trimming pared 0 bases from V and 3 bases from J, leaving 9 bases between. The CDR3 spells CASSPPGSYYEQYF. The CDR3 nucleotides are TGTGCCAGCTCACCACCAGGGTCGTACTACGAGCAGTACTTC.

The sample holds many counts of this clonotype. The chain couples TRBV28 to TRBJ1-1, with TRBD1 as a possible D gene (5 bases). The length of the CDR3 is 17 residues. The germline V gene has CDR1 MDHEN and CDR2 SYDVKM. Deletions cut 3 bases from V and 0 bases from J, with 17 bases between. This chain's CDR3 is CASSFSGGREMNTEAFF. CDR3 in DNA: TGTGCCAGCAGTTTTTCGGGGGGGAGGGAGATGAACACTGAAGCTTTCTTT.

The V call is TRBV29-1, the J call TRBJ1-2; no clear D gene. Trimming removed 3 bases at V and 3 bases at J, with 11 bases between. This CDR3 region has 13 residues. Germline V gene data show CDR1 as SQVTM and CDR2 as ANQGSEA. CDR3 DNA: TGCAGCGTTGAGATCCTGGGGTACTATGGCTACACCTTC. Amino acids: CSVEILGYYGYTF.

This clonotype was picked up a small number of times. V and J are TRBV20-1 and TRBJ2-3; tentatively, D is TRBD2 (7 bases). This CDR3 spans 15 amino acids. V lost 0 bases and J lost 6, with 16 bases in between. From germline, CDR1 is DFQATT and CDR2 SNEGSKA (reference sequence). The CDR3 DNA is TGCAGTGCTAGAGATCCCAGGACAGCGGGGGATACGCAGTATTTT. Translating it yields CSARDPRTAGDTQYF.